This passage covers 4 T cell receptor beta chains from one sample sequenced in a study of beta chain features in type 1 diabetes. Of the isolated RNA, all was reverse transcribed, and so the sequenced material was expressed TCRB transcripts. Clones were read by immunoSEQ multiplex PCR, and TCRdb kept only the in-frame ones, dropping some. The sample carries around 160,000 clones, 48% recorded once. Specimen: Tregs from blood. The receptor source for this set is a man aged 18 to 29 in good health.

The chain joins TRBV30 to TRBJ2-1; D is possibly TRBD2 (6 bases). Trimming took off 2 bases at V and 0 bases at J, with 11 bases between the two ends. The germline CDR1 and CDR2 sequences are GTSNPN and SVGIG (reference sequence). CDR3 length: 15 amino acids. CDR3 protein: CAWSRGVSSYNEQFF. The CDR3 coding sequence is TGTGCCTGGAGTCGCGGGGTGAGCTCCTACAATGAGCAGTTCTTC.

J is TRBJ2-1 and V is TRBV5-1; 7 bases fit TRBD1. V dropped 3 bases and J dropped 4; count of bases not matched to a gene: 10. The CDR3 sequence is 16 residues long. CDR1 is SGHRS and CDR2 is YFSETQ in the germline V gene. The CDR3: CASSSGPGTVYNEQFF. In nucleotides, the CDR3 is TGCGCCAGCAGCTCCGGTCCCGGGACAGTATACAATGAGCAGTTCTTC.

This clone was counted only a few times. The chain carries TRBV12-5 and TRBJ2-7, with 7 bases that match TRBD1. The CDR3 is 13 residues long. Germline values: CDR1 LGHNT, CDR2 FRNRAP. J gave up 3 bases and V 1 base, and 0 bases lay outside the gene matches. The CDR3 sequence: CASGLAGGYEQYF. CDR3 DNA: TGTGCTAGTGGTTTGGCAGGGGGCTACGAGCAGTACTTC.

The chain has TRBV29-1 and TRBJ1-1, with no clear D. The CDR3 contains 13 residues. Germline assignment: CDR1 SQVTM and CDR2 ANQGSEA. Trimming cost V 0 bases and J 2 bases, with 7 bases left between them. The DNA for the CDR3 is TGCAGCGTTGAAGATCAGTTAAACACTGAAGCTTTCTTT. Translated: CSVEDQLNTEAFF.